Listed below are T cell receptor beta chains from one sample, sequenced in a study of T-cell memory formation after mild COVID-19. TCRdb processed the 5' RACE reads anew with MiXCR; each CDR3 protein has one entry. The repertoire holds under 450,000 distinct CDR3 sequences, with 23% as singletons. Sample: PBMCs or a T cell subset sorted from them (not recorded which). Receptors were obtained from an adult woman who had mild COVID-19 (a few samples of this study predate the infection). Cell type and time point are not known. CDR3s include the opening cysteine and the closing phenylalanine or tryptophan. The D gene is left open where the match is weak. The size field is filled for only some rows; it gives once, few, many or a size class.

.,TRBJ2-7,few,TRBV4-1,TGCGCCAGCAGCCAAGATGGAGACGGGCACTACGAGCAGTACTTC,CASSQDGDGHYEQYF
.,TRBJ2-7,.,TRBV9,TGTGCCAGCAGCGTAGGGCAGGTCTCCTACGAGCAGTACTTC,CASSVGQVSYEQYF
.,TRBJ2-7,once,TRBV7-9,TGTGCCAGCAGCTTAGAATCCGTCCTTCCGTACGAGCAGTACTTC,CASSLESVLPYEQYF
TRBD1,TRBJ1-5,.,TRBV12-3/TRBV12-4,TGTGCCAGCAGGTGGGGACAGGGACGCAATCAGCCCCAGCATTTT,CASRWGQGRNQPQHF
TRBD2,TRBJ2-1,few,TRBV29-1,TGCAGCGTTGAGCTGGCTAGCGGGGGCCTCGATGAGCAGTTCTTC,CSVELASGGLDEQFF
.,TRBJ1-1,.,TRBV19,TGTGCCAGCCTTACCAGAGGCCGTAATACTGAAGCTTTCTTT,CASLTRGRNTEAFF
TRBD1,TRBJ2-6,.,TRBV25-1,TGTGCCAGTACTCCGGGACAGTTTCTCTCTGGGGCCAACGTCCTGACTTTC,CASTPGQFLSGANVLTF
.,TRBJ2-5,few,TRBV7-9,TGTGCCAGCAGCTCACAGCGGCAAGAGACCCAGTACTTC,CASSSQRQETQYF
.,TRBJ2-7,.,TRBV18,TGTGCCAGCTCACCAGGGTACGGATCCTACGAGCAGTACTTC,CASSPGYGSYEQYF
TRBD1,TRBJ1-1,.,TRBV6-5,TGTTCCAGCAGTTACAGGGGAAACACTGAAGCTTTCTTT,CSSSYRGNTEAFF
TRBD1,TRBJ1-5,.,TRBV12-3/TRBV12-4,TGTGCCAGCAGTCCCCGGACAGGGGTTCAGCCCCAGCATTTT,CASSPRTGVQPQHF
.,TRBJ2-7,few,TRBV2,TGTGCCAGCAGTGAAGACAGGGGGACTACCTACGAGCAGTACTTC,CASSEDRGTTYEQYF
TRBD1,TRBJ2-7,many,TRBV6-2/TRBV6-3,TGTGCCAGCAGTTACTATGGACAGGGGTACGACGAGCAGTACTTC,CASSYYGQGYDEQYF
.,TRBJ1-1,.,TRBV12-3/TRBV12-4,TGTGCCAGCTACCGCGGGGCGAGGAACACTGAAGCTTTCTTT,CASYRGARNTEAFF
TRBD1,TRBJ2-7,few,TRBV2,TGTGCCAGCAGTGAAACAGGGGGTCTGGAGCAGTACTTC,CASSETGGLEQYF
TRBD2,TRBJ2-1,.,TRBV7-2,TGTGCCAGCAGCTTAGGCGGGGCGGGAGTTCGTGAGCAGTTCTTC,CASSLGGAGVREQFF
TRBD1,TRBJ1-1,few,TRBV20-1,TGCAGTGCTAGAGATCCCGACAGGGTCCGGGAAGCTTTCTTT,CSARDPDRVREAFF
.,TRBJ2-1,few,TRBV5-5,TGTGCCAGCAGCCAACCCCCTGCCTACAATGAGCAGTTCTTC,CASSQPPAYNEQFF
TRBD1,TRBJ1-1,.,TRBV4-3,TGCGCCAGCAGCCAGACTGTGACAGGGGGGACTGAAGCTTTCTTT,CASSQTVTGGTEAFF
.,TRBJ2-7,.,TRBV5-5,TGTGCCAGCAGCCCCCAGGGGGGGTCTAGCTCCTACGAGCAGTACTTC,CASSPQGGSSSYEQYF
.,TRBJ2-5,few,TRBV5-6,TGTGCCAGCAGCTTCGATCACTCACAGGGCGTTACCCAGTACTTC,CASSFDHSQGVTQYF